The 23 T cell receptor beta chains below were found in one sample sequenced in a study of cytomegalovirus exposure and HLA in healthy donors. In the PCR, 60 Vbeta and 13 Jbeta primers were used. Only in-frame clones appear in the TCRdb table, and some are missing; sequencing was by immunoSEQ multiplex PCR. The sample holds about 120,000 clones, over 65% seen once. The sequencing sample was made of PBMCs. The receptors stem from a woman aged 45-65 years in good health and CMV-seropositive.

The chain links TRBV4-2 to TRBJ2-3, with unresolved D. V lost 0 bases, J lost 4 bases, and 11 bases lay in between. Germline V lookup: CDR1 LGHNA, CDR2 YNFKEQ. There are 15 residues in the CDR3. In nucleotides, the CDR3 is TGTGCCAGCAGCCAAGACAGGCTCAGTTCAGATACGCAGTATTTT. Amino acid sequence: CASSQDRLSSDTQYF.

The chain uses TRBV4-3 and TRBJ1-1; no firm D call. Per germline, CDR1 LGHNA and CDR2 YSLEER. Trimming shortened V by 4 bases and J by 1 base, and 10 bases separated the two germline ends. This CDR3 is 14 amino acids long. The CDR3 sequence: CASSLGLPNTEAFF. The CDR3 coding sequence is TGCGCCAGCAGCCTTGGACTTCCGAACACTGAAGCTTTCTTT.

The table lists this clone with a few counts. The CDR3 DNA reads TGTGCCAGCTCACAAAACAGGGGGAACACAGATACGCAGTATTTT. It encodes CASSQNRGNTDTQYF. V usage is TRBV18 and J usage is TRBJ2-3; 8 positions match TRBD1. The germline V gene has CDR1 KGHSH and CDR2 LQKENI. The CDR3 is made up of 15 amino acids. The V and J ends lost 4 bases and 2 bases, in that order; junction bases with no gene match: 5.

V gene TRBV6-6 combines with J gene TRBJ2-3, with 9 bases matching TRBD2. Germline lookup yields CDR1 MNHNY and CDR2 SVGAGI (reference sequence). Trimming took 3 bases from V and 5 from J; bases not matched to a gene: 6. The CDR3 is 15 amino acids. The CDR3 loop reads CASSYRRGGEDTQYF. For the CDR3, the DNA is TGTGCCAGCAGTTATCGGCGGGGGGGCGAAGATACGCAGTATTTT.

The rearrangement links TRBV4-2 to TRBJ1-3; D is undetermined. Trimming shortened V by 3 bases and J by 0 bases, and 12 bases separated the two germline ends. Germline-derived CDR1 and CDR2 are LGHNA and YNFKEQ. The CDR3 spans 16 residues. The CDR3 reads CASSHYQTNSGNTIYF. The CDR3 DNA follows: TGTGCCAGCAGCCATTATCAGACTAACTCTGGAAACACCATATATTTT.

The chain employs TRBV7-6 and TRBJ2-3, with 9 bases fitting TRBD2. There are 15 residues in the CDR3. CDR1 and CDR2 (germline): SGHVS, FNYEAQ. The V and J ends lost 5 bases and 0 bases, in that order; junction bases with no gene match: 3. The CDR3, as DNA: TGTGCCAGCAGCCCCGCGGGGGGGAGCACAGATACGCAGTATTTT. Its protein product is CASSPAGGSTDTQYF.

In its sample, this clone was seen a few times. In DNA, the CDR3 is TGCAGCGTCTCCGGACAGCGCTCCTACAATGAGCAGTTCTTC. It translates to CSVSGQRSYNEQFF. V is TRBV29-1 and J is TRBJ2-1, with D possibly matching TRBD1 (6 bases). The germline V gene encodes CDR1 SQVTM and CDR2 ANQGSEA. CDR3 length equals 14 residues. With 6 bases removed from V and 0 bases from J, the gap between germline ends came to 12 bases.

J is TRBJ2-7 and V is TRBV19, with 7 bases lining up with TRBD2. Trimming cost V 8 bases and J 5 bases; bases outside gene matches: 9. The CDR3 totals 13 residues. Germline assignment: CDR1 LNHDA and CDR2 SQIVND (reference sequence). CDR3 sequence: CASGYRTSDEQYF. The DNA of the CDR3 is TGTGCCAGTGGATACCGAACTAGCGACGAGCAGTACTTC.

The chain links TRBV10-3 to TRBJ2-3, with 8 bases aligning to TRBD2. The germline CDR1 and CDR2 sequences are ENHRY and SYGVKD. V gave up 10 bases and J gave up 0 bases; unmatched junction bases: 9. The CDR3 is 15 residues long. In DNA, the CDR3 is TGTGCCAGCCACCCGACTAGCGAGAGCACAGATACGCAGTATTTT. It specifies CASHPTSESTDTQYF.

This clone was seen a few times. The chain uses TRBV10-2 and TRBJ2-3; 12 nucleotides match TRBD2. This CDR3 has 16 amino acids. Trimming took 3 bases from V and 2 from J; bases not matched to a gene: 3. The germline V gene encodes CDR1 WSHSY and CDR2 SAAADI. CDR3 region: CASSDRLAGDTDTQYF. The CDR3, as DNA: TGCGCCAGCAGTGATAGACTAGCGGGGGACACAGATACGCAGTATTTT.

This chain connects TRBV5-1 to TRBJ1-2, with D possibly TRBD1 on 6 matching bases. Germline CDR1 is SGHRS and CDR2 is YFSETQ. The V gene lost 0 bases and the J gene lost 2 bases, with 8 bases spanning the gap. The CDR3 is 14 residues long. CDR3: CASSLVQGNYGYTF. The DNA for the CDR3 is TGCGCCAGCAGCTTGGTTCAGGGGAACTATGGCTACACCTTC.

The chain has TRBV7-2 and TRBJ2-1, with unresolved D. The V gene's germline CDR1 is SGHTA and CDR2 FQGNSA. V was trimmed by 5 bases and J by 8 bases, leaving 13 bases between them. This CDR3 region has 13 residues. The DNA of the CDR3 is TGTGCCAGCAGCCCACTGGCGGTTGATGAGCAGTTCTTC. This translates into CASSPLAVDEQFF.

The V call is TRBV7-2, the J call TRBJ1-5, with D unresolved. The germline gives CDR1 SGHTA, CDR2 FQGNSA. Trimming cost V 1 base and J 3 bases, with 10 bases left between them. The CDR3 has 15 amino acids. CDR3 in DNA: TGTGCCAGCAGCTTAGGAGGAGTCCCCAATCAGCCCCAGCATTTT. This encodes CASSLGGVPNQPQHF.

V gene TRBV2 combines with J gene TRBJ1-2; D unresolved. The germline CDR1 and CDR2 sequences are SNHLY and FYNNEI. The CDR3 length is 12 residues. Between the trimmed V and J ends, which lost 3 bases and 7 bases, there was a span of 9 bases. CDR3 coding DNA: TGTGCCAGCAGTGATTCCGGGTTTGGCTACACCTTC. This encodes CASSDSGFGYTF.

The chain has TRBV10-1 and TRBJ2-5; possible D gene TRBD1, 6 bases. Germline-derived CDR1 and CDR2 are WNHNN and SYGVQD (reference sequence). This CDR3 is 15 amino acids long. The V and J ends lost 4 bases and 5 bases respectively, with 17 bases between them. The CDR3 reads CASSVGQGRGETQYF. The CDR3 nucleotides read TGCGCCAGCAGTGTTGGGCAGGGAAGGGGGGAGACCCAGTACTTC.

This clone came up a few times. This chain links TRBV5-8 with TRBJ1-5; the match to TRBD1 covers 8 bases. Germline trimming cut 2 bases from V and 3 bases from J; bases unmatched to any gene: 10. The CDR3 is made up of 17 amino acids. Germline assignment: CDR1 SGHTS and CDR2 YDEGEE. CDR3 region: CASSFLSSGQVNQPQHF. In DNA, the CDR3 is TGTGCCAGCAGCTTCTTGTCTTCGGGACAGGTCAATCAGCCCCAGCATTTT.

The table lists this clone with a few counts. This rearrangement joins TRBV30 to TRBJ2-3, with D possibly matching TRBD1 (6 bases). CDR1 is GTSNPN and CDR2 is SVGIG in the germline V gene (reference sequence). Trimming cost V 0 bases and J 7 bases, with 11 bases left between them. CDR3 length equals 13 residues. For the CDR3, the DNA is TGTGCCTGGAGTGTACTAGGGGGATATACGCAGTATTTT. Translating it yields CAWSVLGGYTQYF.

Details on this clone: Other DNA sequences within the sample encode an identical CDR3. The J gene is TRBJ2-7, the V gene TRBV6-5; D perhaps matches TRBD1 (5 bases). CDR3 length equals 13 residues. The ends were cut back, 7 bases at V and 6 bases at J, with 16 bases in the middle. Germline loops: CDR1 MNHEY, CDR2 SVGAGI. In DNA form, the CDR3 reads TGTGCCAGCAACAGGCCTCTTTTTCTCGAGCAGTACTTC. Its protein is CASNRPLFLEQYF.

The genes are TRBV28 and TRBJ2-7; 16 bases match TRBD2. CDR1 is MDHEN and CDR2 is SYDVKM in the germline V gene. The CDR3 consists of 16 residues. Germline trimming cut 5 bases from V and 3 bases from J; bases unmatched to any gene: 4. CDR3 DNA: TGTGCCAGCAGTCTGGGACTAGCGGGAGGGTTCTACGAGCAGTACTTC. It yields the protein CASSLGLAGGFYEQYF.

This clone was picked up a small number of times. The chain combines TRBV2 with TRBJ1-2, with D unclear. The CDR3 loop spans 15 amino acids. Trimming took 4 bases from V and 0 from J, leaving 12 bases between them. CDR1 SNHLY and CDR2 FYNNEI come from the germline V gene. CDR3 in amino acids: CASSVHSQANYGYTF. The CDR3 coding sequence is TGTGCCAGCAGTGTTCACAGTCAAGCTAACTATGGCTACACCTTC. Full variable domain (missing parts from reference TRBV2 and TRBJ1-2): EPEVTQTPSHQVTQMGQEVILRCVPISNHLYFYWYRQILGQKVEFLVSFYNNEISEKSEIFDDQFSVERPDGSNFTLKIRSTKLEDSAMYFCASSVHSQANYGYTFGSGTRLTVV.

This clone was detected a few times. The chain employs TRBV5-8 and TRBJ1-5, with 7 bases aligning to TRBD1. The CDR3 totals 13 residues. Losses at the gene ends were 4 bases for V and 7 bases for J; bases not matched to a gene: 5. Germline CDR1 reads SGHTS; CDR2 reads YDEGEE. In DNA, the CDR3 is TGTGCCAGCAGCCAGGGGGGAATGCAGCCCCAGCATTTT. This encodes CASSQGGMQPQHF.

A remark on this clone: A junction boundary mismatches the germline segment, possibly from a read error. The chain combines TRBV7-6 with TRBJ1-1; D unresolved. CDR1 is SGHVS and CDR2 is FNYEAQ in the germline V gene. There are 13 residues in the CDR3. Here the CDR3 reads CASSLAGNTEAFF. DNA of the CDR3: TGTGCCAGCAGCCTAGCCGGGAACACTGAAGCTTTCTTT.

The rearrangement links TRBV30 to TRBJ1-5, with a possible D match to TRBD1 (6 bases). Germline assignment: CDR1 GTSNPN and CDR2 SVGIG (reference sequence). Trimming took 5 bases from V and 4 from J, leaving 12 bases between them. This CDR3 has 13 residues. Here the CDR3 reads CAWSSTGNQPQHF. DNA of the CDR3: TGTGCCTGGTCCTCGACAGGAAATCAGCCCCAGCATTTT.